The sequence of this T cell receptor (beta chain) was determined in a study of T-cell reconstitution after alpha-beta-depleted transplantation in children. This CDR3 contains 13 residues. V shed 3 bases and J shed 3 bases, with 8 bases lying between them. The V gene's germline CDR1 is SEHNR and CDR2 FQNEAQ (reference sequence). Details on this clonotype: The antigen remains undetermined.

Study-wide results and caveats: In some patients, recipient T cells and intrathymic progenitors surviving conditioning explained high day-60 diversity. A year had passed since transplant, and T-cell counts and diversity by then came mostly from newly produced T cells.

Unique molecular identifiers were used in preparing the TCRbeta library. TCRdb analysed the PCR reads with MiXCR anew, one entry per CDR3 protein. Seen here are about 980,000 distinct CDR3 sequences, about 29% observed once, and the top ten hold more than 25%. The chain carries TRBV7-9 and TRBJ2-5; D uncertain. Sequencing was performed on PBMCs, mostly from graft donor cells, taken 360 days after TCRalphabeta/CD19-depleted stem cell transplant. The receptor comes from a boy under two years old who had a stem cell transplant for SCID, so the T cells may come from the graft donor. CDR3 in amino acids: CASSFEYKETQYF. The CDR3 region has the DNA TGTGCCAGCAGCTTTGAATACAAAGAGACCCAGTACTTC.